The 7 T cell receptor beta chains below were found in one sample sequenced in a study of CD4 T cells in relation to SARS-CoV-2 and coronaviruses. CD4+ T cells from unexposed donors were obtained before the COVID-19 pandemic (2011-2018). Isolation of CD4+ T cells took place after about eleven days in culture. The repertoire was sequenced with immunoSEQ multiplex PCR; TCRdb's copy has only in-frame clones and lacks some. The sample comprises around 11,000 clones, roughly 84% of which are singletons, and under 30% rests with the top ten. Their specific antigens are unknown. The material sequenced was CD4+ T cells from PBMCs, cultured in vitro. The receptors come from a human donor in good health.

This chain connects TRBV5-4 to TRBJ1-3, with 10 bases that match TRBD1. The junction had 9 bases not matched to a gene; V was cut back by 1 base and J by 2 bases. CDR3 size: 18 residues. From germline, CDR1 is SGHNT and CDR2 YYREEE (reference sequence). In DNA, the CDR3 is TGTGCCAGCAGCTTGAGTGGACGGACAGGGGGAACTGGAAACACCATATATTTT. This codes for CASSLSGRTGGTGNTIYF.

This clone was observed a handful of times. CDR3 region: CASRNSRGEAFF. CDR3 nucleotides: TGTGCCAGCCGAAACTCTAGGGGGGAGGCTTTCTTT. The chain uses TRBV12-3 or TRBV12-4 and TRBJ1-1; perhaps TRBD1 as D (6 bases). V dropped 8 bases and J dropped 11 bases, with 18 bases sitting between them. CDR3 length: 12 amino acids.

V and J are TRBV5-1 and TRBJ2-2, with 11 positions matching TRBD2. Germline V gives CDR1 SGHRS, CDR2 YFSETQ. This CDR3 spans 15 amino acids. Losses at the gene ends were 4 bases for V and 7 bases for J; bases not matched to a gene: 6. CDR3 nucleotide sequence: TGCGCCAGCAGCACCGTAGCGGGAGGGTTCGGGGAGCTGTTTTTT. This encodes CASSTVAGGFGELFF.

The chain is built from TRBV11-2 and TRBJ2-1; 9 bases fit TRBD1. V trimming: 5 bases; J trimming: 5 bases; junction bases outside the gene matches: 7. Looked up from germline, CDR1 is SGHAT and CDR2 is FQNNGV. The length of the CDR3 is 15 residues. The CDR3 DNA follows: TGTGCCAGCAGCAAAACAGGGGGCGTCCACAATGAGCAGTTCTTC. Its protein is CASSKTGGVHNEQFF.

The chain is built from TRBV7-3 and TRBJ2-3, with TRBD2 identical over 7 bases. Germline values: CDR1 SGHTA, CDR2 FQGTGA. CDR3 length: 15 amino acids. Trimming took 5 bases from V and 8 from J; bases not matched to a gene: 13. This chain's CDR3 is CASSAPGGGPGTQYF. CDR3 bases: TGTGCCAGCAGCGCGCCGGGGGGAGGCCCGGGTACGCAGTATTTT.

The chain is built from TRBV4-2 and TRBJ2-5; no clear D. From germline, CDR1 is LGHNA and CDR2 YNFKEQ. Trimming cost V 4 bases and J 5 bases, with 5 bases left between them. This CDR3 comprises 11 residues. In nucleotides, the CDR3 is TGTGCCAGCAGCCTCGGGGAGACCCAGTACTTC. Translating it yields CASSLGETQYF.

This clone appeared a single time. The junction departs from the called germline gene at one end, perhaps through a read error. The genes are TRBV7-7 and TRBJ2-3, with D perhaps matching TRBD2 (5 bases). This CDR3 contains 14 residues. Per germline, CDR1 SSHAT and CDR2 FNYEAQ (reference sequence). The CDR3 region is CASSLGSGADTQYF. In nucleotides, the CDR3 is TGTGCTAGCAGCTTAGGATCCGGGGCAGATACGCAGTATTTT.